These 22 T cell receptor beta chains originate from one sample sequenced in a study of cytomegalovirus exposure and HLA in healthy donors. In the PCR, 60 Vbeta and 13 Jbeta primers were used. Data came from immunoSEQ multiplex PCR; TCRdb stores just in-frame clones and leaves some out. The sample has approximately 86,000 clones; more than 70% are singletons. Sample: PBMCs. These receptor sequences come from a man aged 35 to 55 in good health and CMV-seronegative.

The CDR3 loop is CASSKVGGPGNGGEQFF. In DNA form, the CDR3 reads TGTGCCAGCAGCAAAGTGGGGGGACCAGGGAACGGGGGTGAGCAGTTCTTC. The chain carries TRBV21-1 and TRBJ2-1; the D call of TRBD2 is as the table states it, not checked on the DNA. TRBV21-1 is designated a pseudogene. The CDR3 runs to 17 residues.

CDR3 in DNA: TGTGCCAGCAGTGACGGGACAGGGGTTATGAACACTGAAGCTTTCTTT. It encodes CASSDGTGVMNTEAFF. The chain uses TRBV6-4 and TRBJ1-1; TRBD1 matches at 10 bases. The CDR3 extends over 16 amino acids. The V segment lost 2 bases and the J segment 0 bases; nucleotides outside the gene matches: 3. CDR1 MRHNA and CDR2 SNTAGT come from the germline V gene.

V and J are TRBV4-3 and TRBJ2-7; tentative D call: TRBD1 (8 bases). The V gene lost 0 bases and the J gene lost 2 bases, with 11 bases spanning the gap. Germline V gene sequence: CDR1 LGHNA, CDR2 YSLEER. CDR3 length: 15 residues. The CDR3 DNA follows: TGCGCCAGCAGCCAAGAACAGGGGGGGCCCTACGAGCAGTACTTC. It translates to CASSQEQGGPYEQYF.

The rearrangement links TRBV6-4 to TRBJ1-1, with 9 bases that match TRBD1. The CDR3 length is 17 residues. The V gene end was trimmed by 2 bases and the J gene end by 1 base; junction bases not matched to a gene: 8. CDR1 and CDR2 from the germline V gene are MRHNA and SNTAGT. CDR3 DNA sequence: TGTGCCAGCAGTGACCAGACAGGGGGTGTTCAGAACACTGAAGCTTTCTTT. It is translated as CASSDQTGGVQNTEAFF.

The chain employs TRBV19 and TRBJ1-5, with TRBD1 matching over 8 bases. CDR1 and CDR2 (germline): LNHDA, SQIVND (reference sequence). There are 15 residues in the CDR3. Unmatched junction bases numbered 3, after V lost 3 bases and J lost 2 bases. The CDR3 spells CASSIMTGGNQPQHF. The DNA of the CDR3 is TGTGCCAGTAGTATTATGACAGGGGGCAATCAGCCCCAGCATTTT. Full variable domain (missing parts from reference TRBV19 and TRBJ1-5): DGGITQSPKYLFRKEGQNVTLSCEQNLNHDAMYWYRQDPGQGLRLIYYSQIVNDFQKGDIAEGYSVSREKKESFPLTVTSAQKNPTAFYLCASSIMTGGNQPQHFGDGTRLSIL.

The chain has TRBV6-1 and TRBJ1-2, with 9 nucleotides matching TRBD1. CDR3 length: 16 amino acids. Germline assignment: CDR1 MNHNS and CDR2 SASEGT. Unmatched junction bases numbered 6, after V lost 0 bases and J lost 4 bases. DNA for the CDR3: TGTGCCAGCAGTGAAGCTGTAGGACAGGGGTCCTATGGCTACACCTTC. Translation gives CASSEAVGQGSYGYTF.

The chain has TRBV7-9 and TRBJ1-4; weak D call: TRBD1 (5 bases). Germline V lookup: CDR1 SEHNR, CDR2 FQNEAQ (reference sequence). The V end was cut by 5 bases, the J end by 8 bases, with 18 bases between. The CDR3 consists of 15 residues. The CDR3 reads CASSPGVEIGEKLFF. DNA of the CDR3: TGTGCCAGCAGCCCGGGGGTGGAGATCGGAGAAAAACTGTTTTTT.

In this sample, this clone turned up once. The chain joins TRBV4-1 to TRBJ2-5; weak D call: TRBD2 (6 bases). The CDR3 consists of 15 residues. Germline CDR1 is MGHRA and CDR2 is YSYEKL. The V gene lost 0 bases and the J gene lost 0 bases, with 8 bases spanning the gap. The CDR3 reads CASSQDWGDQETQYF. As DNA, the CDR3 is TGCGCCAGCAGCCAAGATTGGGGGGACCAAGAGACCCAGTACTTC.

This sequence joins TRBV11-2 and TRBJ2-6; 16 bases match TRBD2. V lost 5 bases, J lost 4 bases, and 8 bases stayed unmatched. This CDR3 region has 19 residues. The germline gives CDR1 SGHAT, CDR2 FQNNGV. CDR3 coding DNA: TGTGCCAGCAGCCACGGGACTAGCGGGGGGGCAGGAGGGGCCAACGTCCTGACTTTC. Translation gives CASSHGTSGGAGGANVLTF.

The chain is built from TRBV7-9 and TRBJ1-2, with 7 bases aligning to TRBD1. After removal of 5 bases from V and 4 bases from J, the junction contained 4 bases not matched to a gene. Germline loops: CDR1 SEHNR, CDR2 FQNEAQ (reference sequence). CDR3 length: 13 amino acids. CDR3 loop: CASSTGTAYGYTF. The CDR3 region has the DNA TGTGCCAGCAGCACCGGGACAGCCTATGGCTACACCTTC.

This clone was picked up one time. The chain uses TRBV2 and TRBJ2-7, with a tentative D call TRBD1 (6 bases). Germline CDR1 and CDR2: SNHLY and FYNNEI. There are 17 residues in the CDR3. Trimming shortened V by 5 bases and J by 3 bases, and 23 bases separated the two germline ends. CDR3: CASSHLFDRRFGYEQYF. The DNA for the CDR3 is TGTGCCAGCAGTCACCTTTTTGACAGGAGGTTCGGCTACGAGCAGTACTTC.

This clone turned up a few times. CDR3 in DNA: TGTGCCTGGAGCCCCACCCCGGGACAGGGCTCAGATACGCAGTATTTT. Translation gives CAWSPTPGQGSDTQYF. The V call is TRBV30, the J call TRBJ2-3, with TRBD1 identical over 9 bases. Germline CDR1 GTSNPN, CDR2 SVGIG (reference sequence). V dropped 3 bases and J dropped 4; count of bases not matched to a gene: 11. This CDR3 spans 16 amino acids.

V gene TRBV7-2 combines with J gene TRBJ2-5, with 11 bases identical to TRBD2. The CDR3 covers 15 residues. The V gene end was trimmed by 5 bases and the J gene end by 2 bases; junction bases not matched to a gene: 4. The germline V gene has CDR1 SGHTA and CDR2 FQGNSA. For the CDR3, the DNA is TGTGCCAGCAGCCGACTAGCGGGGCCTCAAGAGACCCAGTACTTC. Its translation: CASSRLAGPQETQYF.

The CDR3 bases are TGCGCCAGCAGCCATTTAGCGAAGGGCGGGAGTGAAAAACTGTTTTTT. It specifies CASSHLAKGGSEKLFF. The chain links TRBV4-3 to TRBJ1-4; no definite D call. V shed 3 bases and J shed 7 bases, with 18 bases lying between them. This CDR3 is 16 amino acids long. Germline values: CDR1 LGHNA, CDR2 YSLEER.

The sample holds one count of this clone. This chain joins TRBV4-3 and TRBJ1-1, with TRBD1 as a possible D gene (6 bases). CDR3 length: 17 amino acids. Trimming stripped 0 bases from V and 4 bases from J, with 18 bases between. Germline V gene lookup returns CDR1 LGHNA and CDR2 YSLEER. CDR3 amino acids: CASSQEAVQGGFTEAFF. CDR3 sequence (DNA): TGCGCCAGCAGCCAAGAGGCCGTACAGGGAGGGTTCACTGAAGCTTTCTTT.

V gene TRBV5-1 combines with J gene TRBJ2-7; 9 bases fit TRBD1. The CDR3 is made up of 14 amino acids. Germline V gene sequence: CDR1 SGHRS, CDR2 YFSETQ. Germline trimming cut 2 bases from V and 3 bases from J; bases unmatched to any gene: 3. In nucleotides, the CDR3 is TGCGCCAGCAGCTTAGGACAGGGGAACTACGAGCAGTACTTC. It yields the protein CASSLGQGNYEQYF.

CDR3 sequence: CASGLSPGGYGYTF. In DNA form, the CDR3 reads TGTGCTAGTGGCCTCTCACCCGGGGGGTATGGCTACACCTTC. The V and J genes are TRBV12-5 and TRBJ1-2, with D tentatively TRBD1 (5 bases). There are 14 residues in the CDR3. Trimming left V 6 bases short and J 5 bases short, with 16 bases between. Germline V lookup: CDR1 LGHNT, CDR2 FRNRAP. The complete variable domain, with remaining parts taken from reference TRBV12-5 and TRBJ1-2, reads DARVTQTPRHKVTEMGQEVTMRCQPILGHNTVFWYRQTMMQGLELLAYFRNRAPLDDSGMPKDRFSAEMPDATLATLKIQPSEPRDSAVYFCASGLSPGGYGYTFGSGTRLTVV.

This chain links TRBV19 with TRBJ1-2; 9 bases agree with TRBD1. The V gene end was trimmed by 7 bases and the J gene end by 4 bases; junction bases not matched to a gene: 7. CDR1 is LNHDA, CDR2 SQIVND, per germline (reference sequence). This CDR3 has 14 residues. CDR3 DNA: TGTGCCAGTAATTATATACAGGGGGCCTATGGCTACACCTTC. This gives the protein CASNYIQGAYGYTF.

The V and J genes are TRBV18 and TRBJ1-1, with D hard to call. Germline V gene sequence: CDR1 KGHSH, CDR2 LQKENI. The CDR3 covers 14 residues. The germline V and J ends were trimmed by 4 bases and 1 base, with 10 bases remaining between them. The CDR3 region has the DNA TGTGCCAGCTCACGTAACACAAAGAACACTGAAGCTTTCTTT. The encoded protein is CASSRNTKNTEAFF.

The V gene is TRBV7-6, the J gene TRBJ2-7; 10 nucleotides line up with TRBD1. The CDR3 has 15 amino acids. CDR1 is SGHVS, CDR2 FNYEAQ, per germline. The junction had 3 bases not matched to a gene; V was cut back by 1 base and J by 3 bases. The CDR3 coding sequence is TGTGCCAGCAGCTTAGAGGGACAGGGGTACTACGAGCAGTACTTC. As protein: CASSLEGQGYYEQYF.

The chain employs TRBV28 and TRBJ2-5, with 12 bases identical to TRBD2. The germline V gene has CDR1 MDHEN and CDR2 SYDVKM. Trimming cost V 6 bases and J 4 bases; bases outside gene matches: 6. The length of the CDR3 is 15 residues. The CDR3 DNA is TGTGCCAGCAGCCCTAGCGGGGGGGCCGGAGAGACCCAGTACTTC. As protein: CASSPSGGAGETQYF. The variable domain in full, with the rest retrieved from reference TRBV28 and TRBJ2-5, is DVKVTQSSRYLVKRTGEKVFLECVQDMDHENMFWYRQDPGLGLRLIYFSYDVKMKEKGDIPEGYSVSREKKERFSLILESASTNQTSMYLCASSPSGGAGETQYFGPGTRLLVL.

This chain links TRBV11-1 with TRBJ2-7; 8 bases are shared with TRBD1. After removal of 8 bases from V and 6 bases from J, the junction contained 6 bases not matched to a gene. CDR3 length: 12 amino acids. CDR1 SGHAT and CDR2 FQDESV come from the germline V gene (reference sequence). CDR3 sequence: CASGQGTGEQYF. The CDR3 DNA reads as TGTGCCAGCGGACAGGGAACGGGCGAGCAGTACTTC.